Included here is one TCR beta chain sequence, with context. Its specificity is unknown. These data originate in a study of T cell responses to AZD1222 COVID-19 vaccine. Study-wide results and limits: All repertoire sampling was performed exclusively after the peak T cell response.

The ends were cut back, 5 bases at V and 0 bases at J, with 10 bases in the middle. The CDR3 is 13 residues long. CDR1 and CDR2 from the germline V gene are SQVTM and ANQGSEA. Some clones are missing from TCRdb's copy, which holds only in-frame ones; the method was immunoSEQ multiplex PCR. The sample has roughly 99,000 clones; about 89% are singletons. Sequences were derived from peripheral blood, sampled 28 days after the second AZD1222 dose. V and J are TRBV29-1 and TRBJ2-5; possible D gene TRBD2, 5 bases. This sequence was found in an adult who received the AZD1222 COVID-19 vaccine. CDR3 sequence reads: CSVRWRYQETQYF. The DNA for the CDR3 is TGCAGCGTTCGCTGGAGGTACCAAGAGACCCAGTACTTC. Drawing the rest from reference TRBV29-1 and TRBJ2-5, the complete variable domain is SAVISQKPSRDICQRGTSLTIQCQVDSQVTMMFWYRQQPGQSLTLIATANQGSEATYESGFVIDKFPISRPNLTFSTLTVSNMSPEDSSIYLCSVRWRYQETQYFGPGTRLLVL.